What follows are 9 T cell receptor beta chains derived from one specimen sequenced in a study of blood T cell repertoires in COVID-19. The data were produced by immunoSEQ multiplex PCR, yet TCRdb's version contains in-frame clones alone and is incomplete. The data hold 120,000 to 150,000 clones, with approximately 90% observed a single time. The sample taken for sequencing was peripheral blood. The receptors come from an older woman with active COVID-19.

The CDR3 DNA follows: TGTGCCAGCAGTCCGGAGGGTCGTTTCTCCTATAATTCACCCCTCCACTTT. Translating it yields CASSPEGRFSYNSPLHF. The chain links TRBV27 to TRBJ1-6; the D is unclear. Germline V gene data show CDR1 as MNHEY and CDR2 as SMNVEV (reference sequence). The CDR3 is 17 amino acids. V was cut by 5 bases and J by 0 bases, with 14 bases left in between.

J is TRBJ1-5 and V is TRBV4-2, with a possible D match to TRBD1 (6 bases). Germline assignment: CDR1 LGHNA and CDR2 YNFKEQ. The CDR3 consists of 18 residues. Trimming stripped 4 bases from V and 2 bases from J, with 21 bases between. Here the CDR3 reads CASSPFVRQGIGNQPQHF. Written as DNA, the CDR3 is TGTGCCAGCAGCCCTTTTGTTCGTCAGGGGATTGGCAATCAGCCCCAGCATTTT.

The chain has TRBV4-3 and TRBJ1-6; perhaps TRBD1 as D (6 bases). Germline V CDR1 and CDR2: LGHNA, YSLEER. The CDR3 covers 16 residues. Trimming stripped 0 bases from V and 7 bases from J, with 13 bases between. The DNA of the CDR3 is TGCGCCAGCAGCCAAGATCAGGGGATAGGAAATTCACCCCTCCACTTT. Its protein is CASSQDQGIGNSPLHF.

CDR3 amino acids: CASSDSGTSGRLEQFF. The CDR3, as DNA: TGTGCCAGCAGTGACTCCGGGACTAGCGGGAGACTGGAGCAGTTCTTC. The chain uses TRBV11-1 and TRBJ2-1; 14 nucleotides match TRBD2. The CDR3 is 16 residues long. Germline assignment: CDR1 SGHAT and CDR2 FQDESV (reference sequence). Trimming cost V 6 bases and J 10 bases; bases outside gene matches: 11.

This sequence joins TRBV4-3 and TRBJ2-7; 8 bases map to TRBD1. This CDR3 has 15 amino acids. Trimming cost V 3 bases and J 3 bases; bases outside gene matches: 7. Looked up from germline, CDR1 is LGHNA and CDR2 is YSLEER. The CDR3 loop reads CASSQGGQALYEQYF. The CDR3 region has the DNA TGCGCCAGCAGCCAGGGGGGACAGGCTCTCTACGAGCAGTACTTC.

The chain links TRBV7-6 to TRBJ2-2; D gene uncertain. The V and J ends lost 1 base and 0 bases respectively, with 6 bases between them. CDR3 length: 15 residues. CDR1 SGHVS and CDR2 FNYEAQ come from the germline V gene. The CDR3 DNA follows: TGTGCCAGCAGCTTAGTCGTCGCGAACACCGGGGAGCTGTTTTTT. Its translation: CASSLVVANTGELFF.

The CDR3 here is CSVGGGGKVAFF. In DNA form, the CDR3 reads TGCAGCGTAGGAGGCGGAGGGAAGGTCGCTTTCTTT. The V gene is TRBV29-1, the J gene TRBJ1-1; D unresolved. The V gene's germline CDR1 is SQVTM and CDR2 ANQGSEA. Between the trimmed V and J ends, which lost 6 bases and 11 bases, there was a span of 19 bases. The CDR3 loop spans 12 amino acids.

This chain connects TRBV5-1 to TRBJ1-1; 10 nucleotides match TRBD1. This CDR3 is 15 amino acids long. V dropped 2 bases and J dropped 7; count of bases not matched to a gene: 8. Germline-derived CDR1 and CDR2 are SGHRS and YFSETQ. The CDR3 spells CASSFSPTGGGEAFF. DNA of the CDR3: TGCGCCAGCAGCTTCTCACCGACAGGGGGCGGTGAAGCTTTCTTT.

The chain couples TRBV7-2 to TRBJ2-2, with 8 bases lining up with TRBD2. Trimming cost V 5 bases and J 6 bases; bases outside gene matches: 17. The CDR3 is 18 amino acids. CDR1 SGHTA and CDR2 FQGNSA come from the germline V gene. The CDR3 DNA follows: TGTGCCAGCAGCCTCCGTCGTCATAGCGGGGATAATCCCGGGGAGCTGTTTTTT. This codes for CASSLRRHSGDNPGELFF.